These 9 T cell receptor beta chains came from one sample sequenced in a study of vaccination effects on CD4 cells after COVID-19. These receptors' antigens are unknown. Investigators separated out CD4+ T cells once 10 days of culture had passed. Infection dated between March and December 2020, before the Alpha, Beta and Delta variants reached the United States. Everyone in the study got two shots of either the BNT162b2 or mRNA-1273 vaccine. Repertoires were generated with immunoSEQ multiplex PCR, while TCRdb's copy carries only in-frame clones and drops some. The profile shows tens of thousands of clones, roughly 75% of them singletons. The sample in question was CD4+ T cells from PBMCs cultured without peptide, obtained after COVID-19 vaccination. The receptors derive from a human donor who had a prior SARS-CoV-2 infection.

This chain joins TRBV5-1 and TRBJ2-5; 13 bases are a match to TRBD2. This CDR3 spans 16 amino acids. J was trimmed by 5 bases and V by 5 bases; bases with no gene match: 9. Germline V gives CDR1 SGHRS, CDR2 YFSETQ. DNA for the CDR3: TGCGCCAGCAGGTTAGCCGGGACTAGCGGGACGGAGACCCAGTACTTC. Its protein product is CASRLAGTSGTETQYF. Combining the CDR3 with reference TRBV5-1 and TRBJ2-5 gives the whole variable domain KAGVTQTPRYLIKTRGQQVTLSCSPISGHRSVSWYQQTPGQGLQFLFEYFSETQRNKGNFPGRFSGRQFSNSRSEMNVSTLELGDSALYLCASRLAGTSGTETQYFGPGTRLLVL.

The chain is built from TRBV18 and TRBJ1-1; unclear D gene. V lost 1 base and J 2 bases, leaving 5 bases between the germline ends. This CDR3 is built from 13 residues. In germline, CDR1 is KGHSH, CDR2 LQKENI. CDR3 sequence (DNA): TGTGCCAGCTCACCACAGGGTAACACTGAAGCTTTCTTT. Translated, it gives CASSPQGNTEAFF. The full variable domain, rest sourced from reference TRBV18 and TRBJ1-1, is NAGVMQNPRHLVRRRGQEARLRCSPMKGHSHVYWYRQLPEEGLKFMVYLQKENIIDESGMPKERFSAEFPKEGPSILRIQQVVRGDSAAYFCASSPQGNTEAFFGQGTRLTVV.

The chain employs TRBV7-9 and TRBJ2-7; 7 bases map to TRBD1. This CDR3 is built from 13 residues. Germline V CDR1 and CDR2: SEHNR, FQNEAQ (reference sequence). V shed 3 bases and J 5 bases; nucleotides not matched to a gene: 4. This chain's CDR3 is CASSLTGSDEQYF. The CDR3 nucleotides read TGTGCCAGCAGCTTGACAGGGTCGGACGAGCAGTACTTC.

This clone showed up just once. The chain uses TRBV4-3 and TRBJ1-1; D ambiguous. The V gene lost 0 bases and the J gene lost 1 base, with 3 bases spanning the gap. This CDR3 is 13 amino acids long. Germline V gene lookup returns CDR1 LGHNA and CDR2 YSLEER. The CDR3 nucleotides read TGCGCCAGCAGCCAAGATAGGAACACTGAAGCTTTCTTT. Translation: CASSQDRNTEAFF.

This clone came up a few times. The chain combines TRBV29-1 with TRBJ2-1; 13 bases are a match to TRBD2. V was pared by 4 bases and J by 13 bases, with 13 bases of the junction left unmatched. CDR1 SQVTM and CDR2 ANQGSEA come from the germline V gene. This CDR3 has 15 residues. CDR3 sequence reads: CSVGSRLAGGQAQFF. CDR3 sequence (DNA): TGCAGCGTTGGGTCGAGACTAGCGGGAGGTCAGGCCCAGTTCTTC.

The chain combines TRBV2 with TRBJ2-7; TRBD2 matches 10 bases. J lost 6 bases, V lost 2 bases, and 13 bases had no gene match. Germline V lookup: CDR1 SNHLY, CDR2 FYNNEI. There are 17 residues in the CDR3. CDR3 region: CASSELWLAGEPGEQYF. The DNA for the CDR3 is TGTGCCAGCAGTGAATTGTGGCTAGCGGGAGAACCAGGCGAGCAGTACTTC.

The V call is TRBV4-2, the J call TRBJ2-1; D may correspond to TRBD1 or TRBD2 (5 bases each). This CDR3 spans 17 amino acids. V lost 6 bases and J 0 bases, leaving 18 bases between the germline ends. CDR1 is LGHNA, CDR2 YNFKEQ, per germline. CDR3: CASRRDPASSSYNEQFF. In nucleotides, the CDR3 is TGTGCCAGCAGGAGGGACCCCGCGTCATCCTCCTACAATGAGCAGTTCTTC.

The rearrangement joins TRBV27 to TRBJ2-7; D could derive from TRBD1 or TRBD2 (5 bases each). Trimming cost V 3 bases and J 1 base, with 10 bases left between them. Germline CDR1 reads MNHEY; CDR2 reads SMNVEV (reference sequence). The CDR3 is 14 amino acids. CDR3 bases: TGTGCCAGCAGTTTGTTTGGGGGATCCTACGAGCAGTACTTC. It translates to CASSLFGGSYEQYF.

This rearrangement joins TRBV5-5 to TRBJ2-2; 9 bases agree with TRBD2. Unmatched junction bases numbered 6, after V lost 0 bases and J lost 0 bases. CDR1 is SGHKS, CDR2 YYEKEE, per germline (reference sequence). This CDR3 is 18 amino acids long. The CDR3 is CASSLGPLAGTNTGELFF. In DNA form, the CDR3 reads TGTGCCAGCAGCTTGGGCCCGCTAGCGGGAACGAACACCGGGGAGCTGTTTTTT.